The 28 T cell receptor beta chains below were found in one sample sequenced in a study of tumor and adjacent non-tumor tissue in lung cancer (dated by TCRdb to between 2017 and 2018). Bulk unsorted tissue served as the source for RNA extraction, and RNA quality was assessed using a NanoDrop ND-1000 and an Agilent 2100. The library was built by means of multiplex PCR. For sequencing, an Illumina HiSeq 2500 was employed. TCRbeta libraries were constructed through three rounds of nested PCR with primers (Table S4) according to protocols modified from ARM-PCR. TCRdb ran its own pipeline on the public reads, namely fastp trimming at Q25 and MiXCR clone calling, and kept in-frame beta chains. Under each unique CDR3 protein, matching rows form one entry showing the most common genes and DNA. The sample has 85,000 to 100,000 distinct CDR3 sequences on record, less than 80% of them singletons. The ten largest clones take up around 16% of the sample.

The specimen was lung tumor tissue. The source of these receptors is a man in his fifties or sixties with non-small cell lung cancer.

For this clonotype: One junction end disagrees with the germline gene, perhaps due to a read error. The V and J genes are TRBV28 and TRBJ2-5, with D maybe TRBD2 (6 bases). Germline V lookup: CDR1 MDHEN, CDR2 SYDVKM. The CDR3 runs to 15 residues. The CDR3 loop is CASAPTRRVRETQYF. CDR3 in DNA: TGTGCCAGCGCCCCGACCCGCAGGGTTCGGGAGACCCAATACTTC.

About this clonotype: A much larger clone differs from this one at a single base, so this may be a read error. This chain joins TRBV6-2 or TRBV6-3 and TRBJ2-1; D is uncertain. From germline, CDR1 is MNHEY and CDR2 SVGEGT. CDR3 length: 11 residues. This CDR3 is CASSTNNERFF. For the CDR3, the DNA is TGTGCCAGCAGTACAAACAATGAGCGGTTCTTC.

Comment on this clonotype: The CDR3 does not close with the conserved phenylalanine or tryptophan, likely indicating a read error. The rearrangement links TRBV4-1 to TRBJ1-6, with D perhaps TRBD1 (6 bases). Germline values: CDR1 MGHRA, CDR2 YSYEKL. The CDR3 contains 15 residues. CDR3 residues: CASSQGQSYNSPLHY. CDR3 coding DNA: TGCGCCAGTAGCCAAGGACAGAGTTATAATTCACCCCTCCACTAT.

The chain combines TRBV20-1 with TRBJ2-2; 9 nucleotides line up with TRBD2. CDR1 DFQATT and CDR2 SNEGSKA come from the germline V gene (reference sequence). V gave up 0 bases and J gave up 0 bases; unmatched junction bases: 8. The CDR3 extends over 18 amino acids. The CDR3 spells CSARDAGGTSANTGELFF. CDR3 DNA: TGCAGTGCTAGAGATGCGGGGGGGACAAGCGCGAACACCGGGGAGCTGTTTTTT.

As concerns this clonotype: The junction and the germline gene differ at one end; a read error may be behind it. The gene calls are TRBV30 and TRBJ2-1; D possibly corresponds to TRBD2 (5 bases). Per germline, CDR1 GTSNPN and CDR2 SVGIG (reference sequence). CDR3 length: 15 amino acids. The CDR3 loop reads CAWSWASWMYTEQFF. The CDR3 DNA sequence: TGTGCCTGGAGTTGGGCTAGCTGGATGTACACTGAGCAGTTCTTC.

This clonotype was found many times. CDR3 protein: CASSLVGTDRGNSYEQYF. The CDR3, as DNA: TGTGCCAGCAGCTTAGTGGGGACGGACAGGGGGAATTCCTACGAGCAGTACTTC. The chain joins TRBV7-9 to TRBJ2-7, with 10 nucleotides matching TRBD1. Germline assignment: CDR1 SEHNR and CDR2 FQNEAQ (reference sequence). After removal of 1 base from V and 1 base from J, the junction contained 10 bases not matched to a gene. The CDR3 extends over 18 amino acids. Complete variable domain (other parts from reference TRBV7-9 and TRBJ2-7): DTGVSQNPRHKITKRGQNVTFRCDPISEHNRLYWYRQTLGQGPEFLTYFQNEAQLEKSRLLSDRFSAERPKGSFSTLEIQRTEQGDSAMYLCASSLVGTDRGNSYEQYFGPGTRLTVT.

Of note for this clonotype: The final CDR3 position lacks the conserved phenylalanine or tryptophan, pointing to a likely read error. This chain connects TRBV12-3 or TRBV12-4 to TRBJ2-1; D may be TRBD2 (5 bases). This CDR3 has 15 residues. Trimming pared 3 bases from V and 9 bases from J, leaving 18 bases between. This CDR3 is CASSFSSTIVGEQFS. The CDR3, as DNA: TGTGCCAGCAGTTTTTCTAGCACAATTGTCGGTGAGCAGTTCTCC.

This clonotype was picked up many times. The CDR3: CASSPRGGSYGYTF. The CDR3 DNA reads as TGTGCCAGCAGCCCAAGGGGGGGTAGTTATGGCTACACCTTC. V gene TRBV12-3 or TRBV12-4 combines with J gene TRBJ1-2, with D perhaps TRBD1 (6 bases). V lost 6 bases and J 5 bases, leaving 16 bases between the germline ends. This CDR3 has 14 residues.

Concerning this clonotype itself: This may come from a read error, since a much larger clone is one base off. CDR3 sequence reads: CASARAGFKNIQYF. DNA of the CDR3: TGTGCCAGTGCGAGGGCGGGGTTTAAAAACATTCAGTACTTC. The chain couples TRBV7-2 to TRBJ2-4; D is perhaps TRBD2 (6 bases). This CDR3 is 14 amino acids long. Looked up from germline, CDR1 is SGHTA and CDR2 is FQGNSA. Trimming left V 9 bases short and J 4 bases short, with 16 bases between.

The chain uses TRBV20-1 and TRBJ2-7, with D maybe TRBD2 (6 bases). Trimming pared 0 bases from V and 6 bases from J, leaving 24 bases between. The CDR3 runs 17 residues. The V gene's germline CDR1 is DFQATT and CDR2 SNEGSKA (reference sequence). The CDR3 DNA reads TGCAGTGCTAGAGACGCAACACTAGCAATCCTGTCCGGCGAGCAGTACTTC. Residues: CSARDATLAILSGEQYF.

A note on this clonotype: Germline is not matched at one junction end, which may reflect a read error. The J gene is TRBJ2-5, the V gene TRBV4-3, with 7 nucleotides matching TRBD2. Germline V gene lookup returns CDR1 LGHNA and CDR2 YSLEER. The CDR3 covers 14 residues. The CDR3 spells CANSQDLAGETHYF. The CDR3 DNA is TGCGCCAACAGCCAAGACTTGGCGGGAGAGACCCATTACTTC.

The chain employs TRBV11-2 and TRBJ1-6; TRBD1 agrees at 9 bases. Germline V CDR1 and CDR2: SGHAT, FQNNGV. Trimming cost V 5 bases and J 7 bases; bases outside gene matches: 9. This CDR3 is built from 16 residues. DNA for the CDR3: TGTGCCAGCAGCGGTGGACAGGGGTCTCTCAATTCACCCCTCCACTTT. Translating gives CASSGGQGSLNSPLHF. Complete variable domain (other parts from reference TRBV11-2 and TRBJ1-6): EAGVAQSPRYKIIEKRQSVAFWCNPISGHATLYWYQQILGQGPKLLIQFQNNGVVDDSQLPKDRFSAERLKGVDSTLKIQPAKLEDSAVYLCASSGGQGSLNSPLHFGNGTRLTVT.

Comment on this clonotype: A much larger clone is a single base away; this may be a read error. This chain uses TRBV5-8 with TRBJ1-1; weak D call: TRBD1 (5 bases). This CDR3 region has 16 residues. From germline, CDR1 is SGHTS and CDR2 YDEGEE. CDR3 coding DNA: TGTGCCAGCTGCTGCCGATCGGGACTGCCGAACAATGAAGCTTTCTTT. This encodes CASCCRSGLPNNEAFF.

A remark on this clonotype: Because it lacks the conserved phenylalanine or tryptophan at the end, this CDR3 is likely a read error. The chain carries TRBV6-1 and TRBJ2-7; D might be TRBD2 (6 bases). This CDR3 contains 13 residues. Germline lookup yields CDR1 MNHNS and CDR2 SASEGT. Here the CDR3 reads CDSAAGLGYEQYL. The CDR3 DNA follows: TGTGACAGCGCCGCGGGGCTAGGCTACGAGCAGTACCTC.

Turning to this clonotype: Since a much larger clone is just one base distant, this may be a read error. The chain links TRBV5-8 to TRBJ2-3; 7 nucleotides agree with TRBD2. The CDR3 has 14 amino acids. Germline loops: CDR1 SGHTS, CDR2 YDEGEE. In DNA form, the CDR3 reads TGTCCCAGCAGCTTGGGTCGGGGGGCAGATACGCAGTATTTT. This sequence encodes CPSSLGRGADTQYF.

To note about this clonotype: The junction shows a germline mismatch at one end, possibly a read error. The chain is built from TRBV5-1 and TRBJ1-1, with D perhaps matching TRBD1 (6 bases). CDR3 length equals 15 residues. Germline assignment: CDR1 SGHRS and CDR2 YFSETQ. The CDR3 bases are TGTACCAGCAGCTTGGATGGGGGGCGCGGAACTGAAGCTTTCTTT. Protein: CTSSLDGGRGTEAFF.

Remarks on this clonotype: An end of the junction differs from the germline gene, which may be a read error. The V gene is TRBV10-1, the J gene TRBJ2-2, with TRBD2 as a possible D gene (5 bases). The CDR3 has 14 residues. Germline CDR1 and CDR2: WNHNN and SYGVQD (reference sequence). This chain's CDR3 is CAISRETITGELLF. CDR3 coding DNA: TGCGCCATCAGTAGGGAGACTATCACCGGGGAGCTGCTTTTT.

This clonotype was recorded a few times. The chain employs TRBV11-2 and TRBJ2-2; D call uncertain. With 7 bases removed from V and 3 bases from J, the gap between germline ends came to 12 bases. CDR1 is SGHAT and CDR2 is FQNNGV in the germline V gene. CDR3 length: 14 amino acids. CDR3 region: CASISPGYTGELFF. DNA for the CDR3: TGTGCCAGCATCTCCCCAGGCTACACCGGGGAGCTGTTTTTT.

The CDR3, as DNA: TGTGCCAGCAGCTCGGTACAGGGAATTCGAGGGCAGTTCTTC. Translated: CASSSVQGIRGQFF. The genes are TRBV12-3 or TRBV12-4 and TRBJ2-1; possible D gene TRBD1, 6 bases. The CDR3 sequence is 14 residues long. V was shortened by 6 bases and J by 12 bases, with 21 bases between the two germline ends.

This clonotype was picked up many times. This rearrangement joins TRBV11-2 to TRBJ1-2, with TRBD1 identical over 7 bases. Germline values: CDR1 SGHAT, CDR2 FQNNGV. The J segment lost 5 bases and the V segment lost 3 bases, leaving 9 bases of the junction unmatched. The CDR3 spans 15 residues. CDR3 nucleotide sequence: TGTGCCAGCAGCTTTCTCGGGACAGTCATATATGGCTACACCTTC. Encoded protein: CASSFLGTVIYGYTF. The complete variable domain, with remaining parts taken from reference TRBV11-2 and TRBJ1-2, reads EAGVAQSPRYKIIEKRQSVAFWCNPISGHATLYWYQQILGQGPKLLIQFQNNGVVDDSQLPKDRFSAERLKGVDSTLKIQPAKLEDSAVYLCASSFLGTVIYGYTFGSGTRLTVV.

The chain combines TRBV29-1 with TRBJ2-2, with a tentative D call TRBD1 (6 bases). This CDR3 region has 16 residues. Germline V gene sequence: CDR1 SQVTM, CDR2 ANQGSEA. V was trimmed by 7 bases and J by 7 bases, leaving 25 bases between them. CDR3 residues: CSAARPSRGDIGELFF. The CDR3 nucleotides are TGCAGCGCAGCCCGCCCAAGCAGGGGAGACATCGGGGAGCTGTTTTTT.

As for this clonotype: This CDR3 is missing its conserved last phenylalanine or tryptophan, likely due to a read error. The CDR3, as DNA: TGTGCCAGCAGCTTATCCACGGACAGCACAGTTAACACTGAAGCTTTCTCT. Protein product: CASSLSTDSTVNTEAFS. The genes are TRBV11-1 and TRBJ1-1; TRBD1 might be the D (6 bases). V was trimmed by 2 bases and J by 2 bases, leaving 18 bases between them. CDR3 size: 17 residues. Germline V CDR1 and CDR2: SGHAT, FQDESV (reference sequence).

The V call is TRBV19, the J call TRBJ1-5; the match to TRBD1 covers 7 bases. The V and J ends lost 6 bases and 3 bases, in that order; junction bases with no gene match: 5. The germline V gene encodes CDR1 LNHDA and CDR2 SQIVND (reference sequence). The CDR3 loop spans 14 amino acids. As DNA, the CDR3 is TGTGCCAGTAGGACGGACAGGATCAATCAGCCCCAGCATTTT. It translates to CASRTDRINQPQHF.

In its sample, this clonotype was seen once. This rearrangement joins TRBV7-2 to TRBJ2-3, with D possibly matching TRBD2 (6 bases). Trimming shortened V by 1 base and J by 5 bases, and 13 bases separated the two germline ends. The CDR3 length is 15 residues. The germline gives CDR1 SGHTA, CDR2 FQGNSA. The CDR3: CASSLVGTAGDTQYF. The CDR3 nucleotides read TGTGCCAGCAGCTTAGTCGGGACTGCGGGAGATACGCAGTATTTT.

This clonotype occurred many times. The chain couples TRBV28 to TRBJ1-5; no firm D call. The V and J ends lost 5 bases and 7 bases respectively, with 15 bases between them. The CDR3 is 14 amino acids. Germline V lookup: CDR1 MDHEN, CDR2 SYDVKM. CDR3 residues: CASSQPRTGQPQHF. The CDR3 coding sequence is TGTGCCAGCAGTCAACCACGGACTGGGCAGCCCCAGCATTTT.

This clonotype has at least ten counts. This chain connects TRBV24-1 to TRBJ2-2; D unclear. The CDR3 runs to 17 residues. Per the germline V gene, CDR1 is KGHDR and CDR2 is SFDVKD. V lost 4 bases and J lost 1, with 15 bases in between. CDR3 sequence reads: CATSETVDGRNTGELFF. The DNA of the CDR3 is TGTGCCACCAGTGAGACCGTGGACGGACGGAACACCGGGGAGCTGTTTTTT.

This clonotype showed up many times. J is TRBJ2-1 and V is TRBV11-2; 7 bases align to TRBD2. The CDR3 runs 17 residues. V was pared by 5 bases and J by 0 bases, with 10 bases of the junction left unmatched. Germline loops: CDR1 SGHAT, CDR2 FQNNGV. CDR3: CASSPRLAGFSYNEQFF. In DNA form, the CDR3 reads TGTGCCAGCAGCCCCCGTTTAGCGGGTTTCTCCTACAATGAGCAGTTCTTC.

This clonotype was found a few times. One junction end does not reproduce the germline sequence, and a read error may be involved. The chain combines TRBV20-1 with TRBJ1-6; D ambiguous. This CDR3 has 13 residues. Germline-derived CDR1 and CDR2 are DFQATT and SNEGSKA (reference sequence). CDR3 amino acids: CSVRETVNSPLHF. The CDR3, as DNA: TGCAGTGTTAGAGAAACAGTCAATTCACCCCTCCACTTT.